These 19 T cell receptor beta chains share one sample of origin, sequenced in a study of T cell responses to AZD1222 COVID-19 vaccine. Using immunoSEQ multiplex PCR, the repertoire was profiled, and TCRdb retains in-frame clones only, with some absent. The sample lists around 150,000 clones, approximately 90% seen once, with 1.9% in the top ten. The specimen comprised peripheral blood, sampled on day 0 of AZD1222 vaccination. The receptors here all came from an adult in good health.

The rearrangement joins TRBV25-1 to TRBJ1-2, with TRBD1 as a possible D gene (5 bases). The CDR3 extends over 17 amino acids. The germline V gene has CDR1 MGHDK and CDR2 SYGVNS. The V end was cut by 0 bases, the J end by 8 bases, with 22 bases between. The CDR3 protein is CASSEYDGGGQGGGYTF. DNA of the CDR3: TGTGCCAGCAGTGAATATGACGGTGGAGGCCAGGGAGGCGGCTACACCTTC.

The chain carries TRBV10-3 and TRBJ1-5; D gene unclear. Germline assignment: CDR1 ENHRY and CDR2 SYGVKD. The germline V and J ends were trimmed by 0 bases and 4 bases, with 19 bases remaining between them. This CDR3 is built from 18 residues. The CDR3 reads CAISESNSTTRLNQPQHF. In DNA form, the CDR3 reads TGTGCCATCAGTGAGTCGAATTCAACTACCCGATTGAATCAGCCCCAGCATTTT.

J is TRBJ2-7 and V is TRBV9; 7 positions match TRBD2. J lost 4 bases, V lost 4 bases, and 11 bases had no gene match. CDR3 length: 15 residues. Germline loops: CDR1 SGDLS, CDR2 YYNGEE. The CDR3 coding sequence is TGTGCCAGCAGCCCCCCGGGGAGGGCCGGGTACGAGCAGTACTTC. This encodes CASSPPGRAGYEQYF.

The J gene is TRBJ1-6, the V gene TRBV14; D gene unclear. The CDR3 spans 14 residues. The germline V gene has CDR1 SGHDN and CDR2 FVKESK. Trimming removed 4 bases from V and 8 bases from J, with 12 bases in between. CDR3 DNA sequence: TGTGCCAGCAGCCGAGATAAAAGGGATTCACCCCTCCACTTT. Amino acids: CASSRDKRDSPLHF.

The chain has TRBV15 and TRBJ1-2; D gene ambiguous. This CDR3 is built from 13 residues. Germline lookup yields CDR1 LNHNV and CDR2 YYDKDF (reference sequence). V dropped 0 bases and J dropped 5 bases, with 7 bases sitting between them. For the CDR3, the DNA is TGTGCCACCAGCAGAGAGTCCCAATATGGCTACACCTTC. This codes for CATSRESQYGYTF.

V gene TRBV19 combines with J gene TRBJ1-5; 9 bases agree with TRBD1. The germline V gene encodes CDR1 LNHDA and CDR2 SQIVND (reference sequence). The V segment lost 3 bases and the J segment 11 bases; nucleotides outside the gene matches: 14. There are 16 residues in the CDR3. This CDR3 is CASSMGLTGGGKSQHF. CDR3 DNA: TGTGCCAGTAGTATGGGGTTGACAGGGGGAGGCAAGTCCCAGCATTTT.

The chain carries TRBV13 and TRBJ1-6; 7 bases fit TRBD1. From germline, CDR1 is PRHDT and CDR2 FYEKMQ (reference sequence). This CDR3 has 14 residues. V shed 3 bases and J 12 bases; nucleotides not matched to a gene: 8. The CDR3, as DNA: TGTGCCAGCAGCTTGGAGACAGGGCCGGAACCCCTCCACTTT. It is translated as CASSLETGPEPLHF. Using reference TRBV13 and TRBJ1-6 for the parts outside the CDR3, the full variable domain is AAGVIQSPRHLIKEKRETATLKCYPIPRHDTVYWYQQGPGQDPQFLISFYEKMQSDKGSIPDRFSAQQFSDYHSELNMSSLELGDSALYFCASSLETGPEPLHFGNGTRLTVT.

The CDR3 sequence is CASRDRQGMDTQYF. The CDR3 nucleotides are TGTGCCAGCAGGGACCGACAGGGGATGGATACGCAGTATTTT. The chain carries TRBV5-6 and TRBJ2-3; TRBD1 matches 8 bases. J gave up 6 bases and V 5 bases, and 8 bases lay outside the gene matches. CDR3 size: 14 residues. Germline V gives CDR1 SGHDT, CDR2 YYEEEE.

The J gene is TRBJ1-5, the V gene TRBV5-6; no clear D. The germline V gene encodes CDR1 SGHDT and CDR2 YYEEEE. The V end was cut by 2 bases, the J end by 3 bases, with 12 bases between. CDR3 length: 15 amino acids. CDR3 protein: CASSLTQSLNQPQHF. The CDR3 DNA sequence: TGTGCCAGCAGCTTAACACAGAGCCTCAATCAGCCCCAGCATTTT.

CDR3 region: CAWSGGGPGNTIYF. The DNA for the CDR3 is TGTGCCTGGAGTGGCGGGGGGCCTGGAAACACCATATATTTT. The V gene is TRBV30, the J gene TRBJ1-3; D perhaps matches TRBD1 (6 bases). The CDR3 spans 14 residues. Per germline, CDR1 GTSNPN and CDR2 SVGIG (reference sequence). Trimming removed 1 base from V and 2 bases from J, with 9 bases in between.

The V gene is TRBV28, the J gene TRBJ2-1, with a possible D match to TRBD1 (5 bases). The CDR3 covers 17 residues. With 3 bases removed from V and 4 bases from J, the gap between germline ends came to 19 bases. CDR1 is MDHEN, CDR2 SYDVKM, per germline. The CDR3 loop is CASSFAQAPVGYNEQFF. Written as DNA, the CDR3 is TGTGCCAGCAGTTTCGCACAGGCCCCGGTGGGATACAATGAGCAGTTCTTC.

The J gene is TRBJ1-1, the V gene TRBV6-1; 8 nucleotides match TRBD1. The CDR3 has 16 residues. V was pared by 1 base and J by 5 bases, with 9 bases of the junction left unmatched. The germline CDR1 and CDR2 sequences are MNHNS and SASEGT. CDR3 in DNA: TGTGCCAGCAGTGAAGTAGCAGGGGGCGCGGGAACTGAAGCTTTCTTT. As protein: CASSEVAGGAGTEAFF.

V gene TRBV18 combines with J gene TRBJ1-1; D might be TRBD1 (5 bases). CDR1 and CDR2 (germline): KGHSH, LQKENI. The CDR3 is 14 residues long. The V end was cut by 6 bases, the J end by 2 bases, with 13 bases between. CDR3 bases: TGTGCCAGCTCCCGGTTGGGGCCAAACACTGAAGCTTTCTTT. It yields the protein CASSRLGPNTEAFF.

The chain has TRBV28 and TRBJ1-1; D is ambiguous. The ends were cut back, 5 bases at V and 11 bases at J, with 12 bases in the middle. The CDR3 covers 11 residues. Germline CDR1 MDHEN, CDR2 SYDVKM. The CDR3 DNA sequence: TGTGCCAGCAGTAATCCAGCGCGTGCTTTCTTT. Translation gives CASSNPARAFF.

This clone was counted between two and nine times. This chain connects TRBV2 to TRBJ1-1; 8 nucleotides line up with TRBD1. With V trimmed by 6 bases and J by 3 bases, 6 bases remained unmatched. The CDR3 sequence is 14 residues long. Germline-derived CDR1 and CDR2 are SNHLY and FYNNEI. The CDR3 nucleotides are TGTGCCAGCAGGAGACAGGGGAGGGACACTGAAGCTTTCTTT. This codes for CASRRQGRDTEAFF.

The V call is TRBV5-4, the J call TRBJ2-2; D is perhaps TRBD2 (6 bases). The germline CDR1 and CDR2 sequences are SGHNT and YYREEE (reference sequence). The CDR3 extends over 17 amino acids. The V end lost 3 bases, the J end lost 0 bases, and 15 bases lay between the germline ends. This CDR3 reads CASSSPTSYANTGELFF. CDR3 coding DNA: TGTGCCAGCAGCTCGCCTACTAGCTACGCGAACACCGGGGAGCTGTTTTTT. Full variable domain (remainder filled in from reference TRBV5-4 and TRBJ2-2): ETGVTQSPTHLIKTRGQQVTLRCSSQSGHNTVSWYQQALGQGPQFIFQYYREEENGRGNFPPRFSGLQFPNYSSELNVNALELDDSALYLCASSSPTSYANTGELFFGEGSRLTVL.

V and J are TRBV6-5 and TRBJ2-7, with 10 bases matching TRBD2. The germline V gene has CDR1 MNHEY and CDR2 SVGAGI. The V gene end was trimmed by 3 bases and the J gene end by 5 bases; junction bases not matched to a gene: 10. There are 16 residues in the CDR3. DNA of the CDR3: TGTGCCAGCAGTTATGGTTCACTAGCGGGAAGCGACGAGCAGTACTTC. Translated, it gives CASSYGSLAGSDEQYF.

This clone was seen only once. This chain uses TRBV19 with TRBJ1-4, with D unresolved. Germline V gene data show CDR1 as LNHDA and CDR2 as SQIVND (reference sequence). This CDR3 is 15 amino acids long. V lost 9 bases, J lost 0 bases, and 14 bases lay in between. The CDR3 loop reads CASFSKLSTNEKLFF. In nucleotides, the CDR3 is TGTGCCAGCTTCTCTAAGCTCTCAACTAATGAAAAACTGTTTTTT.

The rearrangement joins TRBV29-1 to TRBJ2-7, with 9 bases that match TRBD1. Trimming cost V 4 bases and J 0 bases; bases outside gene matches: 10. The germline CDR1 and CDR2 sequences are SQVTM and ANQGSEA. CDR3 size: 16 residues. The chain's CDR3 is CSVANHRGPSSYEQYF. As DNA, the CDR3 is TGCAGCGTTGCGAACCACAGGGGGCCTAGCTCCTACGAGCAGTACTTC.